What follows are 2 T cell receptor beta chains derived from one specimen sequenced in a study of T cell changes during pregnancy in multiple sclerosis. Profiled with immunoSEQ multiplex PCR; TCRdb holds only in-frame clones, not every one. The sample carries fewer than 40,000 clones, approximately 92% recorded once. Here the sequenced sample was CD8+ T cells from peripheral blood mononuclear cells, taken after pregnancy. The receptors were sampled from a female donor with multiple sclerosis, enrolled in a pregnancy study.

The rearrangement uses TRBV5-1 and TRBJ2-1; 10 bases map to TRBD2. The CDR3 sequence is 15 residues long. Germline loops: CDR1 SGHRS, CDR2 YFSETQ. The V and J ends lost 4 bases and 8 bases, in that order; junction bases with no gene match: 9. As DNA, the CDR3 is TGCGCCAGCAGCCCTTCAGCGGGAGGGTTCGATGAGCAGTTCTTC. The encoded protein is CASSPSAGGFDEQFF.

V gene TRBV9 combines with J gene TRBJ2-2; tentative D call: TRBD2 (5 bases). Trimming cost V 2 bases and J 0 bases, with 11 bases left between them. Germline V gene data show CDR1 as SGDLS and CDR2 as YYNGEE. CDR3 length: 16 residues. CDR3 DNA sequence: TGTGCCAGCAGCGTGATGCTAGCTGCGAACACCGGGGAGCTGTTTTTT. It specifies CASSVMLAANTGELFF.